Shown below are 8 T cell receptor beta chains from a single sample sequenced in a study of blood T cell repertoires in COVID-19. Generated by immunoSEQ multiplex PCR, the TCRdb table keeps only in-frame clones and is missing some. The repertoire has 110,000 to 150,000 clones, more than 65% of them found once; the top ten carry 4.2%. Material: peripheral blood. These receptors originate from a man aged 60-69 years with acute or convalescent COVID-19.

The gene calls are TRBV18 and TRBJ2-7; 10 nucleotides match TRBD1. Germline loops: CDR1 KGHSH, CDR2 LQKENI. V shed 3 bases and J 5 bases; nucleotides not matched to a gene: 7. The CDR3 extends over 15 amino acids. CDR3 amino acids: CASSPFGQGGDEQYF. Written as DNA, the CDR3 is TGTGCCAGCTCACCCTTCGGACAGGGGGGAGACGAGCAGTACTTC.

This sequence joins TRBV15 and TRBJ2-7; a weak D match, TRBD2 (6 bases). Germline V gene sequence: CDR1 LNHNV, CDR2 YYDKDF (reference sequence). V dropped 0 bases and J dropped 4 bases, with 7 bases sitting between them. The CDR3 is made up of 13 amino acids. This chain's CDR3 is CATSREGGYEQYF. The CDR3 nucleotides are TGTGCCACCAGCAGAGAGGGAGGTTACGAGCAGTACTTC.

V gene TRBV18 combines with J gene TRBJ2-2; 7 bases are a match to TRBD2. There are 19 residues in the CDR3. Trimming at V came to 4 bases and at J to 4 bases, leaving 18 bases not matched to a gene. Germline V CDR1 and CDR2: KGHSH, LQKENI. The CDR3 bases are TGTGCCAGCTCACGGCACAACCTAGCGGAGATGGGGAGCACCGGGGAGCTGTTTTTT. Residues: CASSRHNLAEMGSTGELFF.

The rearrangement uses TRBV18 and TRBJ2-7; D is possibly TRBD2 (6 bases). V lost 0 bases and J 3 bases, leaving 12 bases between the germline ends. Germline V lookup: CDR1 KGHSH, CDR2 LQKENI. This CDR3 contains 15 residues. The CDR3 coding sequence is TGTGCCAGCTCACCACCGGGGTTTAGCGGCTACGAGCAGTACTTC. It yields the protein CASSPPGFSGYEQYF.

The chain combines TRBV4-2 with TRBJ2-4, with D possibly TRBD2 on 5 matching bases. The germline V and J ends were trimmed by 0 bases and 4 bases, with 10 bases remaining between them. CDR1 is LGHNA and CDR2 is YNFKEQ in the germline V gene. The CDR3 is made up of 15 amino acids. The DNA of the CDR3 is TGTGCCAGCAGCCAAGAAGAGCGGCAAAAAAACATTCAGTACTTC. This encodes CASSQEERQKNIQYF.

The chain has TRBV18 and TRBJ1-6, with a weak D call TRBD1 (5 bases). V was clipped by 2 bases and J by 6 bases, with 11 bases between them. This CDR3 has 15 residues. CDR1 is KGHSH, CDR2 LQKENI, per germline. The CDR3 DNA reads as TGTGCCAGCTCACCAGCGGGACCGCCTAATTCACCCCTCCACTTT. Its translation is CASSPAGPPNSPLHF.

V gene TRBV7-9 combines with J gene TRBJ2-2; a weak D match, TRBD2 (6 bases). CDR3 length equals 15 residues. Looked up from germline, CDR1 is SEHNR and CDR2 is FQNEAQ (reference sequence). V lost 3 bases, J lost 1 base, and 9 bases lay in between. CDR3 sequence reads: CASSLRDLNTGELFF. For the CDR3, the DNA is TGTGCCAGCAGCTTGAGGGACTTGAACACCGGGGAGCTGTTTTTT.

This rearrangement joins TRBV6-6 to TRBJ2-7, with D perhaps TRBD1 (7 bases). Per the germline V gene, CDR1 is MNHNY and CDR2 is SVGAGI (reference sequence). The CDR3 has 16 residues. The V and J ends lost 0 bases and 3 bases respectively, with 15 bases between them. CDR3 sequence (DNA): TGTGCCAGCAGTTACTCGCAGGGGGGCATTTTCTACGAGCAGTACTTC. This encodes CASSYSQGGIFYEQYF.